This is a list of T cell receptor beta chains from one sample in a study of identical twins. TCRdb independently ran MiXCR on the 5' RACE reads; one entry per CDR3 protein. Among approximately 250,000 distinct CDR3 sequences listed, 5.5% to 7.5% were seen once. The data also belong to a second study, concerning T cells expressing NK-cell markers.

The sequenced sample consisted of CD8+ T cells sorted from blood. The receptor set was obtained from a young woman in good health. The CDR3 runs from the conserved cysteine through the conserved F or W. Each record gives: V gene, J gene, clone size, D gene, CDR3 protein, CDR3 DNA. D genes are given only for firm matches. Not all rows give a size; the values are once, few, many and, for expanded clones, a class.

>TRBV7-9|TRBJ2-5|-|-
CASSLDHRGQETQYF
TGTGCCAGCAGCTTAGACCATAGGGGCCAAGAGACCCAGTACTTC
>TRBV20-1|TRBJ2-7|-|TRBD2
CSARPGLAGVGEQYF
TGCAGTGCAAGACCCGGACTAGCCGGAGTAGGCGAGCAGTACTTC
>TRBV20-1|TRBJ2-3|few|-
CSARGTDGRADTQYF
TGCAGTGCTAGAGGGACGGACGGACGGGCAGATACGCAGTATTTT
>TRBV6-4|TRBJ2-1|few|-
CASKGLEGGNEQFF
TGTGCCAGCAAGGGACTTGAAGGGGGCAATGAGCAGTTCTTC
>TRBV7-9|TRBJ1-5|-|-
CASSLDLGQPQHF
TGTGCCAGCAGCTTAGATCTGGGTCAGCCCCAGCATTTT
>TRBV12-3/TRBV12-4|TRBJ2-1|few|-
CASSFDMAYNEQFF
TGTGCCAGCAGTTTTGATATGGCCTACAATGAGCAGTTCTTC
>TRBV9|TRBJ1-1|-|-
CASSASGTEAFF
TGTGCCAGCAGCGCCTCGGGCACTGAAGCTTTCTTT
>TRBV6-6|TRBJ2-2|-|-
CASSQVIGELFF
TGTGCCAGCAGTCAAGTGATCGGGGAGCTGTTTTTT
>TRBV12-3/TRBV12-4|TRBJ2-7|-|-
CASRPRGEIYEQYF
TGTGCCAGCCGCCCGCGCGGGGAAATCTACGAGCAGTACTTC
>TRBV9|TRBJ2-3|many|TRBD2
CASSGSGRGADTQYF
TGTGCCAGCAGCGGTAGCGGGAGAGGCGCAGATACGCAGTATTTT
>TRBV6-1|TRBJ2-7|-|-
CASSPGYGTYEQYF
TGTGCCAGCAGTCCGGGCTATGGCACCTACGAGCAGTACTTC
>TRBV27|TRBJ2-1|many|-
CASTSGTRSSYNEQFF
TGTGCCAGCACCTCCGGGACGAGGAGCTCCTACAATGAGCAGTTCTTC
>TRBV20-1|TRBJ2-3|few|TRBD2
CSAPGLATDTQYF
TGCAGTGCCCCGGGACTAGCAACAGATACGCAGTATTTT
>TRBV19|TRBJ1-2|few|TRBD1
CASSPTGIGYGYTF
TGTGCCAGTAGTCCGACAGGGATTGGCTATGGCTACACCTTC
>TRBV9|TRBJ2-2|few|TRBD2
CASSYQAGGPGTGELFF
TGTGCCAGCAGCTACCAAGCGGGAGGGCCCGGGACCGGGGAGCTGTTTTTT
>TRBV20-1|TRBJ1-1|few|-
CSAQGGDNTEAFF
TGCAGTGCCCAAGGGGGGGATAACACTGAAGCTTTCTTT
>TRBV6-6|TRBJ1-5|-|-
CATGDQPQHF
TGTGCCACAGGGGATCAGCCCCAGCATTTT
>TRBV29-1|TRBJ1-2|many|TRBD1
CSIRDSGGYTF
TGCAGCATCCGGGACAGTGGCGGCTACACCTTC
>TRBV3-1|TRBJ2-7|few|TRBD1
CASSQDRGPGRSYEQYF
TGTGCCAGCAGCCAAGACAGGGGGCCCGGCCGCTCCTACGAGCAGTACTTC
>TRBV7-3|TRBJ2-7|-|TRBD2
CASSDSGGSLEQYF
TGTGCCAGCAGCGATAGCGGGGGATCCCTCGAGCAGTACTTC
>TRBV12-5|TRBJ1-2|few|TRBD1
CASDNPEGAPYGYTF
TGTGCTAGTGACAACCCCGAGGGGGCTCCCTATGGCTACACCTTC
>TRBV15|TRBJ2-1|few|-
CATSRVRTENEQFF
TGTGCCACCAGCAGAGTCCGGACAGAAAATGAGCAGTTCTTC
>TRBV9|TRBJ1-1|many|-
CASSGQGYTEAFF
TGTGCCAGCAGCGGGCAGGGTTACACTGAAGCTTTCTTT
>TRBV9|TRBJ2-7|few|TRBD1
CASSASGTGYEEQYF
TGTGCCAGCAGCGCGTCCGGGACAGGCTACGAAGAGCAGTACTTC
>TRBV7-9|TRBJ2-3|few|TRBD2
CASSLRLAGGVTDTQYF
TGTGCCAGCAGCCTCAGACTAGCGGGAGGTGTGACAGATACGCAGTATTTT
>TRBV9|TRBJ2-7|-|-
CASSAGQDYEQYF
TGTGCCAGCAGCGCCGGCCAGGACTACGAGCAGTACTTC
>TRBV20-1|TRBJ1-1|-|-
CSASPETGEAFF
TGCAGTGCTAGTCCCGAGACAGGAGAAGCTTTCTTT
>TRBV27|TRBJ2-7|few|TRBD1
CASSLLGQPSYEQYF
TGTGCCAGCAGTTTATTGGGACAGCCATCTTACGAGCAGTACTTC
>TRBV7-9|TRBJ2-1|-|-
CASSPVSESSYNEQFF
TGTGCCAGCAGCCCAGTGAGCGAGAGCTCCTACAATGAGCAGTTCTTC
>TRBV2|TRBJ2-1|many|TRBD1
CASSGDSRTNEREQFF
TGTGCCAGCAGCGGGGACAGCCGAACTAATGAGCGCGAGCAGTTCTTC
>TRBV3-1|TRBJ2-5|few|TRBD2
CASSQDQRGPQETQYF
TGTGCCAGCAGCCAAGACCAGCGGGGGCCCCAAGAGACCCAGTACTTC
>TRBV7-2|TRBJ2-3|many|-
CASSLLRGFTDTQYF
TGTGCCAGCAGCTTATTGCGGGGTTTCACAGATACGCAGTATTTT
>TRBV20-1|TRBJ2-7|-|TRBD2
CSARGDRVAGGPYEQYF
TGCAGTGCTAGAGGAGACAGGGTCGCGGGAGGGCCGTACGAGCAGTACTTC
>TRBV2|TRBJ2-7|few|-
CASSPTLTYYEQYF
TGTGCCAGCAGCCCTACCCTTACATACTACGAGCAGTACTTC
>TRBV20-1|TRBJ2-7|-|TRBD1
CSATTGYYEQYF
TGCAGTGCGACGACAGGGTACTACGAGCAGTACTTC
>TRBV6-4|TRBJ1-3|-|TRBD1
CASSPGQGNTIYF
TGTGCCAGCAGCCCGGGACAGGGCAACACCATATATTTT
>TRBV9|TRBJ2-1|-|-
CASSAGGGVIYNEQFF
TGTGCCAGCAGCGCTGGCGGCGGGGTCATTTACAATGAGCAGTTCTTC
>TRBV6-1|TRBJ1-2|-|-
CASSLNPGDGYTF
TGTGCCAGCAGCCTAAACCCAGGGGATGGCTACACCTTC
>TRBV20-1|TRBJ1-3|many|-
CSARDREYGNTIYF
TGCAGTGCTAGAGACAGGGAGTACGGAAACACCATATATTTT
>TRBV10-3|TRBJ2-1|many|-
CAINRAEDNEQFF
TGTGCCATCAACAGGGCCGAGGACAATGAGCAGTTCTTC
>TRBV14|TRBJ1-3|many|-
CASSQVTAGNTIYF
TGTGCCAGCAGCCAAGTAACGGCTGGAAACACCATATATTTT
>TRBV9|TRBJ2-5|-|-
CASSPPWGAETQYF
TGTGCCAGCAGCCCCCCATGGGGGGCAGAGACCCAGTACTTC
>TRBV11-3|TRBJ1-1|few|-
CATRSNTEAFF
TGTGCCACCAGGAGTAACACTGAAGCTTTCTTT
>TRBV27|TRBJ2-7|few|-
CASSLSIGSNNEQYF
TGTGCCAGCAGTTTATCGATCGGGAGCAACAACGAGCAGTACTTC
>TRBV9|TRBJ2-4|few|TRBD1
CASSVATTGGESIQYF
TGTGCCAGCAGCGTAGCTACGACAGGGGGCGAGAGCATTCAGTACTTC
>TRBV11-3|TRBJ2-3|-|-
CASSLDPPDTQYF
TGTGCCAGCAGCTTAGATCCGCCTGATACGCAGTATTTT
>TRBV6-2/TRBV6-3|TRBJ2-1|-|-
CARRPSSDEQFF
TGTGCCAGGCGGCCTTCAAGCGATGAGCAGTTCTTC